The entry below gives a single TCR beta chain sequence along with its context. This receptor's antigen is unknown. Base qualities are not at hand, and no much larger clone is one base apart. The cohort comprised some 680 healthy bone marrow donors. At the time of sampling, all cohort members were nominally healthy, though unrecorded immune exposures were likely present. The donor tested CMV seropositive and was one of the 289 seropositive cohort members. A peripheral blood sample was provided by each donor, and peripheral blood mononuclear cells were used for TCR beta sequencing. The Qiagen DNeasy Blood Extraction Kit was used to extract genomic DNA from the blood cell samples. The entry originates in a study of cytomegalovirus exposure and HLA in healthy donors (dated by TCRdb to 2016 to 2017). In the study overall: An earlier analysis of 587 of the donors reported approximately 280 Gb of sequence data and 117 million unique TCR beta sequences obtained from about 179 million T cells. Roughly 300 gigabases of sequencing data and 70 million to 100 million unique TCR sequences were included in an early release covering roughly 600 HLA-typed donors. Among the roughly 410 genotyped donors, more than 70% belonged to the genetic ancestry cluster associated with self-reported Caucasian donors. The study aimed to test whether signatures of past pathogen exposure could be identified by cataloging public T cell receptors. Using immunosequencing, the study profiled T cell repertoires from approximately 700 subjects and related those repertoires to cytomegalovirus serostatus. Along with the approximately 600-subject first cohort, a separate validation cohort of roughly 110 different subjects was used. The study combined high-throughput TCR immunosequencing, statistical association of individual TCRs with disease status, and machine learning to predict cytomegalovirus infection status. To study patterns of TCR occurrence, a later analysis re-analyzed previously published TCR beta repertoires from around 670 donors and added high-resolution HLA genotyping. Rather than using new phenotypic data, the later analysis identified candidate immune exposures from TCR beta sequences and from how often those sequences occurred across donors. To decide whether each TCR beta V gene segment behaved as functional or pseudogenic, an earlier analysis of fewer than 750 of the donors relied on high-throughput TCR beta sequencing. Donor age, sex, ethnicity and CMV serostatus were collected together with the repertoire data. In a later genetic analysis, genome-wide SNP genotypes for about 65% of the roughly 700 donors were used, and that subset was treated as a discovery cohort. All discovery cohort repertoires had been generated using a single sequencing platform. Class I and class II HLA loci were covered by the typing at four-digit resolution. Typing coverage varied by locus: roughly 620-630 donors for A, B, C, DRB1 and DQB1; 500 to 550 for DQA1; about 590 for DPA1; approximately 490 for DPB1. A few DR-DQ haplotypes were treated as single units for association and clustering because of strong linkage in the cohort. Across 398 genotyped donors of the cohort, an average of about 220,000 unique TCR beta nucleotide sequences per donor were sequenced, and approximately 19% of those sequences were non-productive.

What the work shows at the level of the full study, not this receptor alone: A later analysis associated roughly 17,000 TCR beta sequences with specific HLA alleles at a false discovery rate of 0.05. The classifier was reported to diagnose cytomegalovirus status with high specificity and sensitivity in both the original cohort and the validation cohort. Because the 87-base-pair reads could not distinguish some IMGT-functional V segments, including TRBV6-2 and TRBV6-3, those segments were excluded. In an earlier analysis of more than 500 of the donors, most TCR beta V segments appeared in productive rearrangements about 90% or about 30% of the time, broadly matching IMGT annotations. In a later genetic analysis, fewer N-insertions in productive TCRs were reported among donors in an Asian-associated ancestry cluster than the roughly 700-donor mean. The authors suggested that the approach could potentially be extended to other disease states and immunological phenotypes. Because counts were too low, about 17 rarely observed V segments, including chromosome 9 orphons, were excluded from the earlier analysis of a few hundred of the donors. A further reported finding was that TCR beta sequences accurately predicted the HLA-A and HLA-B alleles for most subjects in the first cohort. Linkage disequilibrium might explain the correlated functional status among segregating V segments, but an unknown experimental factor could not be excluded. Strong co-occurrence of HLA alleles, especially DR and DQ, made assigning TCR associations to individual alleles difficult. Immune exposure information for the cohort was limited to CMV serostatus. Most CMV-associated TCR beta chains appeared to be HLA-restricted in a later analysis, and the HLA associations seemed to be driven largely by CMV exposure. In this cohort, only TCR beta chains were sequenced, and detectable features were limited by the absence of alpha or paired-chain data. V-gene and J-gene trimming of TCR beta chains was associated with a missense DCLRE1C variant in a later genetic analysis, and the association was replicated in an independent cohort. The study gave a list of under 200 TCR beta chains associated with cytomegalovirus. Sequencing depth was assumed to be roughly uniform across donors in the presence/absence analyses, though that assumption may not hold. In a later analysis, several top co-occurrence clusters were reported to appear linked to parvovirus B19, influenza, CMV and Epstein-Barr virus. The sequencing pipeline was judged likely to have produced a cluster of highly shared sequence variants as a technical artifact. In a later analysis, HLA-associated TCR beta chains were found to be more clonally expanded and to have lower generation probabilities than equally common non-associated chains. In a later analysis, TCR association rates were found to vary across HLA loci, with the most associated TCRs seen for DRB1 alleles and the fewest for HLA-C alleles. A few of the identified cytomegalovirus-associated TCR beta chains were confirmed in vitro to be specific for cytomegalovirus antigens. Because some donors lacked HLA typing at each locus, the association tests relied only on the typed subset. Across donors, most TCR sequences were observed very rarely, whereas some public TCRs were present in many individuals.

Library generation was performed with the immunoSEQ multiplex PCR assay. The multiplex PCR relied on a mix of 60 forward primers for TCR Vbeta segments and 13 reverse primers for TCR Jbeta segments. The CDR3 region of rearranged TCR beta genes was amplified from genomic DNA by a multiplex PCR assay. The amplified TCR beta libraries were sequenced on the Illumina HiSeq System as 87-base-pair reads. On the study's bioinformatics: A later analysis tallied roughly 80 million unique TCR beta chains across the approximately 670 repertoires, and around 9.9 million of those chains were shared by two or more donors. To remove PCR and sequencing errors, raw reads were error-corrected and collapsed into unique sequences using a nearest-neighbor algorithm that merged closely related sequences. CDR3 sequences were aligned to IMGT reference sequences to assign V, D and J gene segments. For a sequence to be retained, at least a six-nucleotide match to both a V gene segment and a J gene segment was required. A rearrangement was called productive if the CDR3 had no stop codons and remained in frame with V and J, and every other rearrangement was called non-productive. CDR3 was defined according to IMGT convention as the region running from the second conserved V-encoded cysteine to the conserved J-encoded phenylalanine. In an earlier analysis of around 570 of the donors, sequences lacking an unambiguous match to a single V gene segment were excluded. An earlier analysis of about 600 of the donors called V segments functional above 56.7% productive rearrangements and segregating when the between-donor standard deviation exceeded 5%. To diagnose cytomegalovirus status from the catalog of TCR beta chain sequences, a statistical classification framework was built. V and J gene assignment, in a later analysis, came from comparing TCR nucleotide sequences with IMGT/GENE-DB human TR gene sequences. Using the TCRdist pipeline, a later analysis assigned CDR3 sequences along with most-parsimonious VDJ recombination scenarios. In a later analysis, each TCR beta chain was defined by its CDR3 amino acid sequence together with its V-gene family, and reads without a unique V-gene family were excluded. A later analysis removed 500 to 600 highly shared, low-generation-probability nucleotide sequences to deal with suspected cross-contamination and a sequencing artifact. For each public chain, a later analysis derived a clonal expansion index from normalized ranks of inferred template counts within each repertoire. A later analysis computed generation probabilities with a VDJ recombination model fitted to out-of-frame rearrangements, and checked the results against IGoR. In a later analysis, TCR-TCR, TCR-HLA and TCR-CMV co-occurrence was scored with hypergeometric tests, and a repertoire-size bias correction was applied to TCR pairs. A later analysis estimated false discovery rates by permuting HLA or CMV assignments 20 times. In a later analysis, co-occurring TCRs were grouped using DBSCAN, and TCRdist sequence similarity was added for clustering within HLA-allele-positive subsets. Repertoires with fewer than 30,000 or more than 120,000 public chains were left out of co-occurrence clustering, as were four to six repertoires with anomalous nucleotide sharing. The immuneACCESS repertoire file appears here via TCRdb, limited to in-frame rearrangements. These files lack a portion of the clones; in checked studies, under half of the deficit traces to unresolved V genes, and the cause of the others is not known. The DNA gave D and trimming, while V, J and clone size come from that table. The sample profile shows hundreds of thousands of clones; 82% of them were found once. The top ten clonotypes cover around 6% of the sample.

Trimming costs V 6 bases and J 8 bases, and their ends lie 19 bases apart. The germline V gene supplies CDR1 MNHNS and CDR2 SASEGT. The CDR3 covers 15 residues, taking in both the cysteine and the phenylalanine. CDR3 DNA only is kept here, 45 bases in frame from base 1. Sequenced: PBMCs. The sequence joins TRBV6-1 to TRBJ1-4; matching of 6 bases hints at TRBD1 as the D gene. This sequence was found in a man aged 40-50 years in good health and CMV-seropositive. In nucleotides, the sequence is TGTGCCAGCAGCAAGGGGACATTTTTGGAGGAAAAACTGTTTTTT. Translated, it gives CASSKGTFLEEKLFF.